This T cell receptor (beta chain) was sequenced in a study of Ad26.COV2.S vaccination and SARS-CoV-2 variants. Profiling relied on immunoSEQ multiplex PCR, and the TCRdb table lists in-frame clones only, not all of them. The table includes 300,000 to 450,000 clones, about 91% detected once. There are a few counts of this clone. The sequencing used peripheral blood, collected after recovery from COVID-19. This TCR was recovered from a human donor who had recovered from COVID-19.

This chain's CDR3 is CASSLVFFGQGATEAFF. The CDR3 nucleotides are TGTGCCAGCAGCTTAGTCTTCTTCGGGCAGGGGGCGACTGAAGCTTTCTTT. The chain carries TRBV11-2 and TRBJ1-1, with TRBD1 matching over 8 bases. The V segment lost 1 base and the J segment 5 bases; nucleotides outside the gene matches: 12. CDR3 size: 17 residues. CDR1 SGHAT and CDR2 FQNNGV come from the germline V gene.